This T cell receptor (beta chain) was captured in a study of control samples from healthy donors and cancer patients. The CDR3 is 16 residues long. Per germline, CDR1 SGHNT and CDR2 YYREEE (reference sequence). V dropped 4 bases and J dropped 0 bases, with 13 bases sitting between them. The table lists this clone with a few counts. TCRdb keeps only in-frame clones here, not all; method: immunoSEQ multiplex PCR. The sample holds 90,000 to 150,000 clones, approximately 88% seen once. This receptor was identified in a middle-aged man in good health. The sample was blood. This chain connects TRBV5-4 to TRBJ2-2; D is possibly TRBD2 (5 bases). The CDR3 DNA reads as TGTGCCAGCAGCCAACTAGGTCTCGCGAACACCGGGGAGCTGTTTTTT. The encoded protein is CASSQLGLANTGELFF.